This is a list of T cell receptor beta chains from one sample in a study of vaccination effects on CD4 cells after COVID-19. Produced via immunoSEQ multiplex PCR; TCRdb's table is partial and in-frame only. Altogether 11,000 to 15,000 clones are present, about three quarters being singletons, with the ten largest covering 15% to 20%. The antigens these receptors bind are not known. The source material was CD4+ T cells from PBMCs cultured with SARS-CoV-2 spike peptides, sampled after COVID-19 vaccination. The origin of the receptors is a human donor who had a prior SARS-CoV-2 infection. The CDR3 runs from the conserved cysteine through the conserved F or W. The D gene is left open where the match is weak. A clone size is listed for some rows: how often the clone was seen (once, few, many), or a class if it is expanded.

clone_size j_call v_call d_call cdr3_nt cdr3_aa
NA TRBJ1-2 TRBV6-1 NA TGTGCCAGCAGTGAGAACAGGTCATATGGCTACACCTTC CASSENRSYGYTF
once TRBJ1-1 TRBV5-1 NA TGCGCCAGCAGCTTGGGACAGATGAACACTGAAGCTTTCTTT CASSLGQMNTEAFF
NA TRBJ2-7 TRBV27 NA TGTGCCAGCAGTCCGGGAACAGGGTTGTCCTACGAGCAGTACTTC CASSPGTGLSYEQYF
NA TRBJ2-3 TRBV12-3/TRBV12-4 NA TGTGCCAGCAGTATCACAGATACGCAGTATTTT CASSITDTQYF
NA TRBJ1-4 TRBV10-3 NA TGTGCCATCAGTGAGGAAGAGGAAAAACTGTTTTTT CAISEEEEKLFF
NA TRBJ1-1 TRBV12-5 TRBD1 TGTGCTAGTGGTCCCCCCCCAAGACAGGGTGAAGCTTTCTTT CASGPPPRQGEAFF
NA TRBJ2-5 TRBV2 NA TGTGCCAGCAGTGACCCTCCGGAGACCCAGTACTTC CASSDPPETQYF
NA TRBJ1-2 TRBV7-9 NA TGTGCCAGCAGCTTGGGACCCGGGTCCCTAGGCTACACCTTC CASSLGPGSLGYTF
NA TRBJ2-5 TRBV14 TRBD1 TGTGCCAGCAGCGCCCGACAGGGAACCCGGGAGACCCAGTACTTC CASSARQGTRETQYF
NA TRBJ2-5 TRBV5-4 TRBD2 TGTGCCAGCAGCTTGCCAGGTAGCGGGGAGAGGGAGACCCAGTACTTC CASSLPGSGERETQYF
NA TRBJ2-7 TRBV5-1 NA TGCGCCAGCAGCTTGCAGGGTTCGACGCAGTACTTC CASSLQGSTQYF
few TRBJ1-2 TRBV13 TRBD1 TGTGCCAGCAGACGTTATTTAACCCGGGACAGGGACTATGGCTACACCTTC CASRRYLTRDRDYGYTF
NA TRBJ2-7 TRBV11-3 NA TGTGCCAGCAGCTTCTTTGGTAGAGGCGAGCAGTACTTC CASSFFGRGEQYF
once TRBJ2-3 TRBV5-1 NA TGCGCCAGCAGCTTGGCCGGGGGAATTATAGATACGCAGTATTTT CASSLAGGIIDTQYF
NA TRBJ1-2 TRBV27 NA TGTGCCAGCAGCTCCCGGGACACCTTCGGGGGTTATGGCTACACCTTC CASSSRDTFGGYGYTF
NA TRBJ1-1 TRBV2 NA TGTGCCAGCCATAAACAGGGCCAGAACACTGAAGCTTTCTTT CASHKQGQNTEAFF
NA TRBJ2-5 TRBV5-4 NA TGTGCCAGCAGCTCTGGGACTCGGTACCAAGAGACCCAGTACTTC CASSSGTRYQETQYF
NA TRBJ2-1 TRBV18 NA TGTGCCAGCTCACCACCAGGAGAATCCTACAATGAGCAGTTCTTC CASSPPGESYNEQFF
NA TRBJ1-2 TRBV18 NA TGTGCCAGCTCACCAGGGGATAACTATGGCTACACCTTC CASSPGDNYGYTF
NA TRBJ1-2 TRBV7-8 NA TGTGCCAGCAGCCCGAGGACAGCCAACCCCTATGGCTACACCTTC CASSPRTANPYGYTF
NA TRBJ1-4 TRBV5-1 NA TGCGCCAGCAGCTTACGGTCGGGCAATGAAAAACTGTTTTTT CASSLRSGNEKLFF
NA TRBJ1-1 TRBV6-5 NA TGTGCCAGCACCGAAACGGGGGGAACTGAAGCTTTCTTT CASTETGGTEAFF